This TCR beta chain was obtained from a study of CD8 T cells in Susac syndrome. V was cut by 6 bases and J by 2 bases, with 13 bases left in between. Germline V CDR1 and CDR2: ENHRY, SYGVKD. The CDR3 is 14 residues long. A quantity of about 0.5 to 1 ug RNA underwent reverse transcription using random hexamers. One entry per CDR3 protein results from TCRdb running MiXCR on the immunoSEQ multiplex PCR reads. The sample carries a few hundred thousand distinct CDR3 sequences, approximately 85% recorded once. Sequencing of TCR beta was performed on blood CD8+ T cells and on blood CD4+ T cells. This receptor was identified in a human donor with multiple sclerosis. Sequencing was done on a sample of CD8+ T cells from PBMCs. This chain joins TRBV10-3 and TRBJ1-2; D not resolved. The CDR3 coding sequence is TGTGCCATCAGCGAGAAAACCCCAAACTATGGCTACACCTTC. Translating it yields CAISEKTPNYGYTF.